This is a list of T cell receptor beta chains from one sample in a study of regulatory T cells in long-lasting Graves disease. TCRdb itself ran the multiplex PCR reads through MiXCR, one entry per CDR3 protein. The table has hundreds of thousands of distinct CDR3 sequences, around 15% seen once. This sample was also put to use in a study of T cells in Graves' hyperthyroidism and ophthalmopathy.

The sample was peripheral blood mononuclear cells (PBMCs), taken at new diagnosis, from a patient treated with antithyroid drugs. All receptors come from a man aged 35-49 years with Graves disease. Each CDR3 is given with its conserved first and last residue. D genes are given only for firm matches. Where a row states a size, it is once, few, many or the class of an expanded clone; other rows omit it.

CDR3: CASSGGPRDTQYF
DNA: TGTGCCAGCAGCGGGGGGCCCCGTGATACGCAGTATTTT
V: TRBV2
size: many
D: .
J: TRBJ2-3

CDR3: CASRTTGTGGYEQYF
DNA: TGTGCCAGTAGGACAACCGGGACAGGTGGCTACGAGCAGTACTTC
V: TRBV19
size: .
D: TRBD1
J: TRBJ2-7

CDR3: CASTYPGQHTDTQYF
DNA: TGTGCCAGCACGTATCCGGGACAGCACACAGATACGCAGTATTTT
V: TRBV28
size: many
D: TRBD1
J: TRBJ2-3

CDR3: CASTERTGSSYEQYF
DNA: TGCGCCAGCACGGAACGGACGGGGAGCTCCTACGAGCAGTACTTC
V: TRBV5-1
size: .
D: .
J: TRBJ2-7

CDR3: CASSLPLGQGGTGELFF
DNA: TGCGCCAGCAGCTTACCCCTAGGGCAGGGGGGGACCGGGGAGCTGTTTTTT
V: TRBV5-1
size: many
D: .
J: TRBJ2-2

CDR3: CASSPYRGRETQYF
DNA: TGTGCCAGCAGTCCTTACAGGGGGCGGGAGACCCAGTACTTC
V: TRBV12-3/TRBV12-4
size: many
D: TRBD1
J: TRBJ2-5

CDR3: CASSHRPFLGSGGEAYGYTF
DNA: TGTGCCAGCAGTCATAGACCGTTCCTTGGTTCGGGGGGCGAAGCCTATGGCTACACCTTC
V: TRBV12-3/TRBV12-4
size: many
D: .
J: TRBJ1-2

CDR3: CSAAWTPTSTDTQYF
DNA: TGCAGTGCTGCATGGACTCCGACTAGCACAGATACGCAGTATTTT
V: TRBV20-1
size: many
D: .
J: TRBJ2-3

CDR3: CASSYRGRIINEQFF
DNA: TGTGCCAGCAGTTATAGAGGTCGAATTATAAATGAGCAGTTCTTC
V: TRBV27
size: many
D: .
J: TRBJ2-1

CDR3: CSAAWAGANYNEQFF
DNA: TGCAGTGCCGCATGGGCGGGGGCCAACTACAATGAGCAGTTCTTC
V: TRBV20-1
size: many
D: .
J: TRBJ2-1

CDR3: CASSLGTSGPYEQYF
DNA: TGTGCCAGCAGCTTGGGGACTAGCGGACCCTACGAGCAGTACTTC
V: TRBV7-8
size: few
D: TRBD2
J: TRBJ2-7

CDR3: CASRGQGSNQYF
DNA: TGTGCCAGCAGAGGACAGGGTTCGAACCAGTACTTC
V: TRBV28
size: many
D: TRBD1
J: TRBJ2-5

CDR3: CASSWDRGNTGELFF
DNA: TGTGCCAGCAGCTGGGACAGGGGCAACACCGGGGAGCTGTTTTTT
V: TRBV13
size: many
D: TRBD1
J: TRBJ2-2

CDR3: CASRGQGEIYEQYF
DNA: TGTGCCAGCAGGGGACAGGGGGAAATCTACGAGCAGTACTTC
V: TRBV6-2/TRBV6-3
size: few
D: TRBD1
J: TRBJ2-7

CDR3: CASSMDRVSTDTQYF
DNA: TGTGCCAGCAGTATGGACAGGGTTAGCACAGATACGCAGTATTTT
V: TRBV28
size: .
D: TRBD1
J: TRBJ2-3

CDR3: CASSLVGHTDTQYF
DNA: TGTGCCAGCAGCTTAGTCGGCCACACAGATACGCAGTATTTT
V: TRBV7-9
size: many
D: .
J: TRBJ2-3

CDR3: CASRLTGTGQNQPQHF
DNA: TGTGCCAGCAGGTTAACCGGGACAGGGCAAAATCAGCCCCAGCATTTT
V: TRBV6-1
size: many
D: TRBD1
J: TRBJ1-5

CDR3: CASSPQPRYGYTF
DNA: TGTGCCAGCAGCCCGCAGCCGCGCTATGGCTACACCTTC
V: TRBV5-1
size: many
D: .
J: TRBJ1-2

CDR3: CASSYAVVPGNTIYF
DNA: TGTGCCAGCAGTTACGCCGTAGTGCCTGGAAACACCATATATTTT
V: TRBV6-2/TRBV6-3
size: .
D: .
J: TRBJ1-3

CDR3: CASNKDFSNQPQHF
DNA: TGTGCCAGCAACAAGGACTTTAGCAATCAGCCCCAGCATTTT
V: TRBV28
size: .
D: .
J: TRBJ1-5

CDR3: CASWGQVNTEAFF
DNA: TGTGCCAGCTGGGGACAGGTGAACACTGAAGCTTTCTTT
V: TRBV6-2/TRBV6-3
size: many
D: TRBD1
J: TRBJ1-1

CDR3: CTSRGTGGRQETQYF
DNA: TGCACCAGTAGAGGAACGGGGGGACGCCAAGAGACCCAGTACTTC
V: TRBV5-1
size: .
D: TRBD2
J: TRBJ2-5

CDR3: CASSPQWGGNTEAFF
DNA: TGTGCCAGCTCACCCCAGTGGGGGGGCAACACTGAAGCTTTCTTT
V: TRBV18
size: many
D: .
J: TRBJ1-1

CDR3: CASSADNSYEQYF
DNA: TGTGCCAGCAGCGCGGACAACTCCTACGAGCAGTACTTC
V: TRBV9
size: many
D: .
J: TRBJ2-7

CDR3: CASSQEALAGGPLNEQFF
DNA: TGTGCCAGCAGCCAAGAGGCTTTAGCGGGGGGGCCCCTCAATGAGCAGTTCTTC
V: TRBV3-1
size: many
D: TRBD2
J: TRBJ2-1

CDR3: CASSLFLAGGLEQFF
DNA: TGCGCCAGCAGCTTGTTTCTAGCGGGGGGTCTGGAGCAGTTCTTC
V: TRBV5-1
size: .
D: TRBD2
J: TRBJ2-1

CDR3: CSGDRGRSLETQYF
DNA: TGCAGCGGGGACAGGGGGCGCTCACTAGAGACCCAGTACTTC
V: TRBV29-1
size: many
D: TRBD1
J: TRBJ2-5